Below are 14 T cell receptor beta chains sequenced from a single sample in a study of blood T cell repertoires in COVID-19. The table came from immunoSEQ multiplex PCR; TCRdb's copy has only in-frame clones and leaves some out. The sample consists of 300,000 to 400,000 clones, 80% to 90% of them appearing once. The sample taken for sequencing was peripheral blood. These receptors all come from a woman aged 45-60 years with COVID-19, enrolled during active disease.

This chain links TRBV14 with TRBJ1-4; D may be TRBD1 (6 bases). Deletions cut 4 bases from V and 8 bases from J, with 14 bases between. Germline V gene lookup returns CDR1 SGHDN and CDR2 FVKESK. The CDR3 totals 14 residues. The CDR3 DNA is TGTGCCAGCAGCCTGATCCAAGGACAGGAAAAACTGTTTTTT. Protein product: CASSLIQGQEKLFF.

This CDR3 is CASSRGGSTNEQFF. The CDR3 bases are TGTGCCAGCAGCCGGGGCGGGAGTACCAATGAGCAGTTCTTC. J is TRBJ2-1 and V is TRBV3-1 (or the pseudogene TRBV3-2); 7 bases align to TRBD2. The CDR3 totals 14 residues. Germline values: CDR1 LGHDT, CDR2 YNNKEL (reference sequence). The trim removed 4 bases at V and 6 bases at J, leaving 6 bases unmatched.

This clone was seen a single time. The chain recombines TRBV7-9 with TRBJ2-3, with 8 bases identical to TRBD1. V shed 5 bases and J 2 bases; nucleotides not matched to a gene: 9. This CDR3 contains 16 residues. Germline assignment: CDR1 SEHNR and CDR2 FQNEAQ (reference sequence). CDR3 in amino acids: CASSPPRQGPTDTQYF. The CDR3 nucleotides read TGTGCCAGCAGCCCTCCGAGACAGGGGCCCACAGATACGCAGTATTTT.

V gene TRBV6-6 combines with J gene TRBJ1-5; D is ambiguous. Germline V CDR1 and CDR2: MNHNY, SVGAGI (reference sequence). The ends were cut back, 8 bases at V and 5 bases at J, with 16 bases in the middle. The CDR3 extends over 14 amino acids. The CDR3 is CASYVRGMDQPQHF. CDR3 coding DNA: TGTGCCAGCTATGTTCGGGGAATGGATCAGCCCCAGCATTTT.

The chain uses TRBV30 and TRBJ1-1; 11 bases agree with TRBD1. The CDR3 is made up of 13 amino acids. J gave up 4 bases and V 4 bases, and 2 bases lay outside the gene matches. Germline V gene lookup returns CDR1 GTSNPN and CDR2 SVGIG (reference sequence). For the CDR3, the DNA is TGTGCCTGGACAGGACAGGGGGCCACTGAAGCTTTCTTT. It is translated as CAWTGQGATEAFF. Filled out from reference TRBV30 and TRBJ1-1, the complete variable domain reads SQTIHQWPATLVQPVGSPLSLECTVEGTSNPNLYWYRQAAGRGLQLLFYSVGIGQISSEVPQNLSASRPQDRQFILSSKKLLLSDSGFYLCAWTGQGATEAFFGQGTRLTVV.

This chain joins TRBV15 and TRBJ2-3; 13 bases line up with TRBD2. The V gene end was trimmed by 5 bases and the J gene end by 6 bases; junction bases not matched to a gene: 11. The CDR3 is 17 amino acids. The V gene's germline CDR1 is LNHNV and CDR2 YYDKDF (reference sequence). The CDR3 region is CATSSRLAGGPRDTQYF. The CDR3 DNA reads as TGTGCCACCAGCTCTCGACTAGCGGGAGGCCCTCGGGATACGCAGTATTTT.

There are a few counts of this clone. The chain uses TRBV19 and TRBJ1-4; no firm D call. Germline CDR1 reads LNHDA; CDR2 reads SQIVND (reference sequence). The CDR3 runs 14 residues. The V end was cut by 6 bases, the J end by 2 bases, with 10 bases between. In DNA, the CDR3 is TGTGCCAGTAGAACATTGCTGACTAATGAAAAACTGTTTTTT. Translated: CASRTLLTNEKLFF. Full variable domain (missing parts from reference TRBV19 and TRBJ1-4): DGGITQSPKYLFRKEGQNVTLSCEQNLNHDAMYWYRQDPGQGLRLIYYSQIVNDFQKGDIAEGYSVSREKKESFPLTVTSAQKNPTAFYLCASRTLLTNEKLFFGSGTQLSVL.

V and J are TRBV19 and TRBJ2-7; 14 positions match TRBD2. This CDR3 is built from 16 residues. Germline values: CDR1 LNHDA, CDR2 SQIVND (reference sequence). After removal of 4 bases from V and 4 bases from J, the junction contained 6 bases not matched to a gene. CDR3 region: CASSTGLAGAPYEQYF. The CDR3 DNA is TGTGCCAGTAGTACGGGACTAGCGGGAGCCCCTTACGAGCAGTACTTC.

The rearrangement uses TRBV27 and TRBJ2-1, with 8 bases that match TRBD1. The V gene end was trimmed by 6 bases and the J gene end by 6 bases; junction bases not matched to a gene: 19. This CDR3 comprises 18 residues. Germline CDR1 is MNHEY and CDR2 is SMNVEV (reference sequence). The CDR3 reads CASRKPGQAPKVGNEQFF. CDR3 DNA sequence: TGTGCCAGCAGGAAACCGGGACAGGCCCCCAAAGTGGGCAATGAGCAGTTCTTC.

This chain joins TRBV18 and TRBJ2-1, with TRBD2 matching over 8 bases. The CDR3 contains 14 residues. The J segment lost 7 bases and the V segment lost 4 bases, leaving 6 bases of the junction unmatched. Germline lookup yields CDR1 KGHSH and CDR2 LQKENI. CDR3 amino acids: CASSRTGGVNEQFF. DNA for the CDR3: TGTGCCAGCTCACGCACGGGGGGGGTTAATGAGCAGTTCTTC.

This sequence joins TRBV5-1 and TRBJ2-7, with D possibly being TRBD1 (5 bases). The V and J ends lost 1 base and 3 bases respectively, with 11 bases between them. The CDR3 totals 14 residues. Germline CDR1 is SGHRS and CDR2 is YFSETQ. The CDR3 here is CASSLQRQGYEQYF. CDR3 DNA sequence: TGCGCCAGCAGCTTGCAACGGCAGGGCTACGAGCAGTACTTC.

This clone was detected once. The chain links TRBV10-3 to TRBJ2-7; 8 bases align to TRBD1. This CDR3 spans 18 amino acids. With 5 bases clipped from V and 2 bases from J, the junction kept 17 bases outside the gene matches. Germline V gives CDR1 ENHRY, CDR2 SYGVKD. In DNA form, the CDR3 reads TGTGCCATCAGTCTACAGGGGGGAGCAGGGGGAACTACCTACGAGCAGTACTTC. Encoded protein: CAISLQGGAGGTTYEQYF.

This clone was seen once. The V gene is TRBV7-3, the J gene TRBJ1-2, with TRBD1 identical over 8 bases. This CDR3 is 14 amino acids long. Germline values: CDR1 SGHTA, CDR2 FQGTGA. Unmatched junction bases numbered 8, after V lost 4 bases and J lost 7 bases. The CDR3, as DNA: TGTGCCAGCAGCTCGCGGCAGGGGGCAGGTGGCTACACCTTC. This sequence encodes CASSSRQGAGGYTF.

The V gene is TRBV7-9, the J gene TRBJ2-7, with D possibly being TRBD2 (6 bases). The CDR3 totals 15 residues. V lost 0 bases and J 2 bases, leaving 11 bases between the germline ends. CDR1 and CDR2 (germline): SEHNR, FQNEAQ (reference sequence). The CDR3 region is CASSLARDWAYEQYF. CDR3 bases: TGTGCCAGCAGCTTAGCCCGGGACTGGGCCTACGAGCAGTACTTC.